The clone carrying this TCR beta chain came up a few times. What it recognizes is unknown. The data belong to a study of response to subunit inactivated influenza vaccine. In TCRdb, the RT-PCR reads were re-called with MiXCR into one record per CDR3 protein. The data contain approximately 480,000 distinct CDR3 sequences, about 10% of them singletons. Study-level findings and limits: Authors suggested each seasonal influenza vaccination recruits few new T cells.

The sequences come from PBMCs from blood, collected 40 to 50 days after vaccination. The sequence was collected from a man between 50 and 59 years old who received an inactivated influenza vaccine.

DNA of the CDR3: TGCAGTGCTAGGGGGCAGGGAGGGAACTCTGGAAACACCATATATTTT. It yields the protein CSARGQGGNSGNTIYF. The chain has TRBV20-1 and TRBJ1-3; a weak D match, TRBD1 (5 bases). Trimming pared 3 bases from V and 0 bases from J, leaving 15 bases between. CDR3 length: 16 residues. Germline CDR1 is DFQATT and CDR2 is SNEGSKA (reference sequence).